The entry that follows covers one TCR beta chain sequence. Its antigen remains unknown. This table comes from immunoSEQ multiplex PCR, and its TCRdb copy is limited to in-frame clones, with some not included. The table shows approximately 460,000 clones, with 70% to 90% occurring only once. The entry originates in a study of Ad26.COV2.S vaccination and SARS-CoV-2 variants. Overall study: Participant was drawn from the COV1001 Ad26.COV2.S trial arm. Study observations and caveats: An underestimation of total T cell responses may have resulted from the TCR breadth and depth analyses.

As to treatment: roughly 18 received Ad26.COV2.S at low or high dose, single or two shots; about 5 received placebo; per-sample allocation not given. Sampling occurred on day 63 after the first vaccine or placebo injection. Trimming took off 3 bases at V and 4 bases at J, with 10 bases between the two ends. Germline V gene sequence: CDR1 LNHNV, CDR2 YYDKDF (reference sequence). The CDR3 has 15 amino acids. V is TRBV15 and J is TRBJ2-6; tentative D call: TRBD2 (6 bases). The TCR comes from a person between 18 and 59 years old who received the Ad26.COV2.S COVID-19 vaccine or a placebo. The sample was peripheral blood, taken in a trial of Ad26.COV2.S vaccine versus placebo. The CDR3 loop is CATSSGGSGANVLTF. In nucleotides, the CDR3 is TGTGCCACCAGCAGCGGGGGTTCGGGGGCCAACGTCCTGACTTTC.